This TCR beta chain was profiled in a study of blood T cells in healthy people across ages. Overall study context: Researchers report that template switching captured about one barcoded beta molecule per two T cells.

A second PCR, run for 7 to 11 cycles, used a sample-barcoded 5' primer plus a J-beta primer mix. TCRdb re-called the 5' RACE reads through MiXCR, storing one row per CDR3 protein. This repertoire shows about 1.8 million distinct CDR3 sequences, around half found once; its top ten account for roughly 2%. Samples each yielded at least 6 micrograms of total RNA. With respect to this clonotype: The antigen is undetermined.

Findings and caveats of the study: TCR beta diversity was tightly associated with the proportion of naive T cells. Nothing was known about donor CMV status, and this possibly confounded expanded clonotype changes.

Germline V gene lookup returns CDR1 SQVTM and CDR2 ANQGSEA. CDR3 size: 13 residues. The sequence derives from a middle-aged woman in good health. The chain is built from TRBV29-1 and TRBJ2-5, with D maybe TRBD2 (5 bases). The J call is uncertain, as TRBJ2-7 better fits the DNA end. Sequencing was carried out using blood. The CDR3 nucleotides are TGCAGCGTTGAGGAGGACTTAACCTACGAGCAGTACTTC. It encodes CSVEEDLTYEQYF.